Shown below are 3 T cell receptor beta chains from a single sample sequenced in a study of OX40 agonist ivuxolimab in advanced cancers. Assay used: immunoSEQ multiplex PCR; TCRdb lists only in-frame clones, some missing. Among approximately 70,000 clones, around 88% were seen once, and the ten largest hold under 7.5%. Material: CD4+ or CD8+ T cells sorted from blood, obtained in a trial of the OX40 agonist ivuxolimab. The receptor set was obtained from an adult with an advanced solid tumor such as melanoma, head and neck, liver or kidney cancer.

The chain combines TRBV27 with TRBJ2-7, with 12 bases identical to TRBD2. From germline, CDR1 is MNHEY and CDR2 SMNVEV (reference sequence). The V segment lost 4 bases and the J segment 0 bases; nucleotides outside the gene matches: 7. The CDR3 is 17 residues long. CDR3 amino acids: CASSSTSGGLRSYEQYF. The CDR3 DNA reads TGTGCCAGCAGTTCAACTAGCGGGGGGCTCCGCTCCTACGAGCAGTACTTC.

The chain combines TRBV6-1 with TRBJ2-1; D ambiguous. V was clipped by 7 bases and J by 4 bases, with 5 bases between them. Germline V gene sequence: CDR1 MNHNS, CDR2 SASEGT. CDR3 length equals 11 residues. CDR3 DNA: TGTGCCAGCATGGTGTACAATGAGCAGTTCTTC. This encodes CASMVYNEQFF.

V and J are TRBV4-1 and TRBJ1-1; 7 bases align to TRBD1. Unmatched junction bases numbered 3, after V lost 0 bases and J lost 5 bases. The CDR3 consists of 14 residues. The germline gives CDR1 MGHRA, CDR2 YSYEKL. DNA for the CDR3: TGCGCCAGCAGCCAAGAGCGCAGGGGGACTGAAGCTTTCTTT. It encodes CASSQERRGTEAFF.